This entry is about one TCR beta chain. This sample stems from a study of PD-1 blockade in classical Hodgkin lymphoma. Some clones are missing from TCRdb's copy, which holds only in-frame ones; the method was immunoSEQ multiplex PCR. The sample has fewer than 45,000 clones, 60% to 85% seen once. The CDR3 has 14 amino acids. The germline gives CDR1 MDHEN, CDR2 SYDVKM. The V and J ends lost 6 bases and 1 base respectively, with 9 bases between them. After autologous stem cell transplantation all patients relapsed, and prior brentuximab vedotin exposure differed between cohorts. The origin of this receptor is a human donor with classical Hodgkin lymphoma. The sequencing here drew on peripheral blood mononuclear cells (PBMCs), taken at baseline. The gene calls are TRBV28 and TRBJ1-4, with D tentatively TRBD1 (6 bases). The CDR3 reads CASSEGGTNEKLFF. DNA of the CDR3: TGTGCCAGCAGCGAAGGGGGAACTAATGAAAAACTGTTTTTT.